This T cell receptor (beta chain) was sequenced for a study of beta chain features in type 1 diabetes. Of the isolated RNA, all was reverse transcribed, and so the sequenced material was expressed TCRB transcripts. Sequenced naive, central memory and regulatory T cell samples produced an average of around 3.9 million reads. Profiled with immunoSEQ multiplex PCR; TCRdb holds only in-frame clones, not every one. The table records over 600,000 clones, 12% of them present only once. CD45RO/CCR7/CD25/CD127/CD95/CD27 separated CD4+ naive, central memory, regulatory and stem cell-like memory cells by sorting. CDR3 length: 15 residues. The germline V gene has CDR1 SQVTM and CDR2 ANQGSEA. V shed 0 bases and J shed 1 base, with 12 bases lying between them. This clone was recorded a few times. The antigen is undetermined. General study points: All four CD4+ subsets of Type 1 diabetes patients contained TCRB CDR3s that were moderately but significantly shorter.

The V call is TRBV29-1, the J call TRBJ2-5, with D unresolved. The sequenced sample consisted of naive CD4+ T cells from blood. The source of this sequence is a man in his thirties or forties with type 1 diabetes. The CDR3 DNA is TGCAGCGTTGAAGATATCACGTGGGGCCAAGAGACCCAGTACTTC. Amino acid sequence: CSVEDITWGQETQYF.